This TCR beta chain was captured by sequencing in a study of OX40 agonist ivuxolimab in advanced cancers. As for the study in general: A partial response was reached by three patients: one with hepatocellular carcinoma and two with cutaneous melanoma.

Here immunoSEQ multiplex PCR was the method, and the copy in TCRdb shows in-frame clones only, minus some. The table has some 66,000 clones, roughly 87% seen once. Trimming took 7 bases from V and 4 from J, leaving 16 bases between them. Germline lookup yields CDR1 SNHLY and CDR2 FYNNEI. The CDR3 runs 14 residues. This chain joins TRBV2 and TRBJ1-1, with D perhaps TRBD1 (5 bases). The TCR comes from an adult with an advanced solid tumor such as melanoma, head and neck, liver or kidney cancer. The specimen was CD4+ or CD8+ T cells sorted from blood, collected in a trial of the OX40 agonist ivuxolimab. CDR3 region: CASIPDWGGTEAFF. CDR3 DNA sequence: TGTGCCAGCATCCCAGATTGGGGGGGCACTGAAGCTTTCTTT.